Listed below are T cell receptor beta chains from one sample, sequenced in a study of T cells after yellow fever vaccination. Each CDR3 protein gets one entry after TCRdb re-called the 5' RACE reads with MiXCR. Of over 300,000 distinct CDR3 sequences listed, 6.8% are singletons. Sequenced here: PBMCs, sampled 45 days after the first yellow fever vaccination. Receptors originate from a man between 18 and 29 years old who received the YFV17D yellow fever vaccine. CDR3s include the opening cysteine and the closing phenylalanine or tryptophan. The order of the fields is V gene, clone size, J gene, D gene, CDR3 DNA, CDR3 protein. D genes are given only for firm matches. For some rows the clone size is stated as once, few or many, or as a class when expanded; others skip it.

V gene: TRBV6-5; clone size: few; J gene: TRBJ1-6; D gene: TRBD1; CDR3 DNA: TGTGCCAGCAGCTATAACCAGGGGGGAAATTCACCCCTCCACTTT; CDR3 protein: CASSYNQGGNSPLHF
V gene: TRBV29-1; clone size: NA; J gene: TRBJ1-1; D gene: NA; CDR3 DNA: TGCAGCGTTGAAGTCAGGAGGGCTGAAGCTTTCTTT; CDR3 protein: CSVEVRRAEAFF
V gene: TRBV28; clone size: few; J gene: TRBJ1-1; D gene: NA; CDR3 DNA: TGTGCCAGCAGTTTGGGGAAGGCTGAAGCTTTCTTT; CDR3 protein: CASSLGKAEAFF
V gene: TRBV25-1; clone size: NA; J gene: TRBJ1-1; D gene: NA; CDR3 DNA: TGTGCCTCCTCGTGGAGCACTGAAGCTTTCTTT; CDR3 protein: CASSWSTEAFF
V gene: TRBV7-9; clone size: few; J gene: TRBJ1-2; D gene: NA; CDR3 DNA: TGTGCCAGCAGCTTAGCAGGGTCCGGTGGCTACACCTTC; CDR3 protein: CASSLAGSGGYTF
V gene: TRBV3-1; clone size: few; J gene: TRBJ2-2; D gene: NA; CDR3 DNA: TGTGCCAGCAGCCCACCCCAGGCCCCGGGGAGCACCGGGGAGCTGTTTTTT; CDR3 protein: CASSPPQAPGSTGELFF
V gene: TRBV25-1; clone size: few; J gene: TRBJ2-4; D gene: NA; CDR3 DNA: TGTGCCAGCAGTGAATTAAACCCACAGATCCTAGCCAAAAACATTCAGTACTTC; CDR3 protein: CASSELNPQILAKNIQYF
V gene: TRBV7-9; clone size: few; J gene: TRBJ1-2; D gene: TRBD1; CDR3 DNA: TGTGCCAGCAGCGGGGGACAGGGGACTGTGTATGGCTACACCTTC; CDR3 protein: CASSGGQGTVYGYTF
V gene: TRBV24-1; clone size: few; J gene: TRBJ2-1; D gene: TRBD2; CDR3 DNA: TGTGCCACCAGTGATCCCCAGCGGGGGGCCTATGAGCAGTTCTTC; CDR3 protein: CATSDPQRGAYEQFF
V gene: TRBV6-5; clone size: NA; J gene: TRBJ2-7; D gene: NA; CDR3 DNA: TGTGCCAGCAGTTCGGACTCGACCTACGAGCAGTACTTC; CDR3 protein: CASSSDSTYEQYF
V gene: TRBV12-3/TRBV12-4; clone size: NA; J gene: TRBJ2-3; D gene: NA; CDR3 DNA: TGTGCCACCCAAATAGTAAAAACAGATACGCAGTATTTT; CDR3 protein: CATQIVKTDTQYF
V gene: TRBV19; clone size: NA; J gene: TRBJ2-1; D gene: NA; CDR3 DNA: TGTGCCAGTAGTATGTCAGGATACGGCATAAGCTCCTACAATGAGCAGTTCTTC; CDR3 protein: CASSMSGYGISSYNEQFF
V gene: TRBV6-5; clone size: many; J gene: TRBJ2-1; D gene: TRBD1; CDR3 DNA: TGTGCCAGCAGTTGGACAGGGGAGTCCAATGAGCAGTTCTTC; CDR3 protein: CASSWTGESNEQFF
V gene: TRBV11-2; clone size: many; J gene: TRBJ2-1; D gene: TRBD2; CDR3 DNA: TGTGCCAGCAGCTTAGAAGCCCGGGGAAAACTAGCGGGGGACGGTAATGAGCAGTTCTTC; CDR3 protein: CASSLEARGKLAGDGNEQFF
V gene: TRBV5-1; clone size: few; J gene: TRBJ2-5; D gene: NA; CDR3 DNA: TGCGCCAGCAGCCGCCCCAGTAAAGAGACCCAGTACTTC; CDR3 protein: CASSRPSKETQYF
V gene: TRBV7-2; clone size: NA; J gene: TRBJ1-2; D gene: NA; CDR3 DNA: TGTGCCAGCAGCTCCCGCTCGGGCTATGGCTACACCTTC; CDR3 protein: CASSSRSGYGYTF
V gene: TRBV6-1; clone size: NA; J gene: TRBJ2-1; D gene: TRBD2; CDR3 DNA: TGTGCCAGCAGTCAATGGACTAGCGGGGCGAACAATGAGCAGTTCTTC; CDR3 protein: CASSQWTSGANNEQFF
V gene: TRBV7-2; clone size: many; J gene: TRBJ2-5; D gene: NA; CDR3 DNA: TGTGCCAGCAGCTTAGAGGCGGGGCGGGAGACCCAGTACTTC; CDR3 protein: CASSLEAGRETQYF
V gene: TRBV4-1; clone size: many; J gene: TRBJ1-1; D gene: NA; CDR3 DNA: TGCGCCAGCAGCCAAGTTGCTGGGGGCGGCGAAGCTTTCTTT; CDR3 protein: CASSQVAGGGEAFF
V gene: TRBV13; clone size: few; J gene: TRBJ2-7; D gene: TRBD2; CDR3 DNA: TGTGCCAGCAGCCGGACTAGCGGGGGGCCCTACGAGCAGTACTTC; CDR3 protein: CASSRTSGGPYEQYF
V gene: TRBV20-1; clone size: many; J gene: TRBJ1-2; D gene: NA; CDR3 DNA: TGCAGTGCTAGAGATAACTATGGCTACACCTTC; CDR3 protein: CSARDNYGYTF
V gene: TRBV20-1; clone size: NA; J gene: TRBJ2-1; D gene: NA; CDR3 DNA: TGCAGTGCTAGAGTGGTGGACATCTCCTACAATGAGCAGTTCTTC; CDR3 protein: CSARVVDISYNEQFF
V gene: TRBV7-2; clone size: few; J gene: TRBJ2-1; D gene: NA; CDR3 DNA: TGTGCCAGCAGCTGGAGGGGCGCGGGCGAGCAGTTCTTC; CDR3 protein: CASSWRGAGEQFF
V gene: TRBV5-1; clone size: many; J gene: TRBJ2-2; D gene: TRBD1; CDR3 DNA: TGCGCCAGCAGCTATGGACAGGGGTCGGGGGAGCTGTTTTTT; CDR3 protein: CASSYGQGSGELFF
V gene: TRBV15; clone size: many; J gene: TRBJ2-1; D gene: TRBD2; CDR3 DNA: TGTGCCACCACAAGACTAGCGGGGGATGAGCAGTTCTTC; CDR3 protein: CATTRLAGDEQFF
V gene: TRBV4-2; clone size: few; J gene: TRBJ1-2; D gene: TRBD1; CDR3 DNA: TGTGCCAGCAGCCCCCAGACAGGGACCACAAACTATGGCTACACCTTC; CDR3 protein: CASSPQTGTTNYGYTF
V gene: TRBV12-3/TRBV12-4; clone size: NA; J gene: TRBJ2-3; D gene: TRBD2; CDR3 DNA: TGTGCCAGCACCGGACTAGCGGGGTGGGATACGCAGTATTTT; CDR3 protein: CASTGLAGWDTQYF
V gene: TRBV6-5; clone size: many; J gene: TRBJ2-3; D gene: NA; CDR3 DNA: TGTGCCACCCACTGGGGGGCTACGCAGTATTTT; CDR3 protein: CATHWGATQYF
V gene: TRBV20-1; clone size: few; J gene: TRBJ1-2; D gene: NA; CDR3 DNA: TGCAGTGTCCCGGTCGGGACGGTGAACTATGGCTACACCTTC; CDR3 protein: CSVPVGTVNYGYTF
V gene: TRBV3-1; clone size: few; J gene: TRBJ1-4; D gene: NA; CDR3 DNA: TGTGCCAGCAGCCCTCTTGACAGGCAAAAACTGTTTTTT; CDR3 protein: CASSPLDRQKLFF
V gene: TRBV11-2; clone size: NA; J gene: TRBJ2-1; D gene: NA; CDR3 DNA: TGTGCCAGCAGCTTAGACGACGCTTACAATGAGCAGTTCTTC; CDR3 protein: CASSLDDAYNEQFF
V gene: TRBV20-1; clone size: many; J gene: TRBJ2-1; D gene: TRBD1; CDR3 DNA: TGCAGTGCTAGAGATCGACAGGGGCCCTACAATGAGCAGTTCTTC; CDR3 protein: CSARDRQGPYNEQFF
V gene: TRBV6-1; clone size: many; J gene: TRBJ1-4; D gene: NA; CDR3 DNA: TGTGCCAGCAGTGAATTGAGGGGAACAGTTGCAACTAATGAAAAACTGTTTTTT; CDR3 protein: CASSELRGTVATNEKLFF
V gene: TRBV7-6; clone size: NA; J gene: TRBJ2-2; D gene: NA; CDR3 DNA: TGTGCCAGCAGCTTACAAAGCAGGGAAATAACTGGGGAGCTGTTTTTT; CDR3 protein: CASSLQSREITGELFF
V gene: TRBV29-1; clone size: few; J gene: TRBJ2-5; D gene: NA; CDR3 DNA: TGCAGCGTTTTTGGGGGCGCGTCCCGGGAGACCCAGTACTTC; CDR3 protein: CSVFGGASRETQYF
V gene: TRBV28; clone size: NA; J gene: TRBJ1-1; D gene: TRBD1; CDR3 DNA: TGTGCCAGCAGTCACAGGGGGGGTGACACTGAAGCTTTCTTT; CDR3 protein: CASSHRGGDTEAFF
V gene: TRBV28; clone size: few; J gene: TRBJ1-5; D gene: TRBD1; CDR3 DNA: TGTGCCAGCAGTGGACAGGGACAGGGGGAGTTTATCGGATATCAGCCCCAGCATTTT; CDR3 protein: CASSGQGQGEFIGYQPQHF
V gene: TRBV7-3; clone size: few; J gene: TRBJ2-3; D gene: TRBD2; CDR3 DNA: TGTGCCAGCAGCGCCACACCTTTAGGGAGCGGGGGGCTCACAGATACGCAGTATTTT; CDR3 protein: CASSATPLGSGGLTDTQYF
V gene: TRBV27; clone size: NA; J gene: TRBJ2-7; D gene: NA; CDR3 DNA: TGTGCCAGCAGTGGGCAGGGATTCTACGAGCAGTACTTC; CDR3 protein: CASSGQGFYEQYF
V gene: TRBV11-2; clone size: many; J gene: TRBJ2-5; D gene: NA; CDR3 DNA: TGTGCCATCCGGAGGGGCGAGACCCAGTACTTC; CDR3 protein: CAIRRGETQYF
V gene: TRBV7-2; clone size: few; J gene: TRBJ2-2; D gene: TRBD2; CDR3 DNA: TGTGCCAGCAGCTTACGGTTCGGGGGGGTTCGCACCGGGGAGCTGTTTTTT; CDR3 protein: CASSLRFGGVRTGELFF
V gene: TRBV19; clone size: few; J gene: TRBJ2-2; D gene: TRBD2; CDR3 DNA: TGTGCCAGTAGCCCGACTAGCGGGTACACCGGGGAGCTGTTTTTT; CDR3 protein: CASSPTSGYTGELFF
V gene: TRBV20-1; clone size: few; J gene: TRBJ2-3; D gene: NA; CDR3 DNA: TGCAGTGCTAGACGGGCAAGCACAGATACGCAGTATTTT; CDR3 protein: CSARRASTDTQYF
V gene: TRBV12-3/TRBV12-4; clone size: many; J gene: TRBJ2-1; D gene: NA; CDR3 DNA: TGTGCCAGCACCCCGGAGGCAGGGACCTACAATGAGCAGTTCTTC; CDR3 protein: CASTPEAGTYNEQFF
V gene: TRBV12-3/TRBV12-4; clone size: NA; J gene: TRBJ1-2; D gene: NA; CDR3 DNA: TGTGCCAGCAGTTTTGTGCGCCAGAGTCGCTACACCTTC; CDR3 protein: CASSFVRQSRYTF